Following are 28 T cell receptor beta chains from one sample sequenced in a study of spatial heterogeneity in lung cancer (dated by TCRdb to between 2018 and 2020). The time point label, as the study defines it: sample taken at primary tumor resection. Whole RNA extracted from tumor and nontumor lung tissue, or from cryopreserved PBMC samples, was used for TCR sequencing without cell sorting. The library was obtained by 5' RACE. For sequencing, a NextSeq 500 was employed. TCRdb reran the public reads through fastp at Q25 and MiXCR, keeping productive beta chains. Identical CDR3 protein sequences are pooled into one entry, listed with their most common genes and DNA. The sample contains tens of thousands of distinct CDR3 sequences, 7.5% to 8.5% of them found a single time. The ten largest clones take up roughly 16% of the sample. Specimen: PBMCs, collected at surgery. Every receptor here comes from a female donor with early-stage non-small cell lung cancer.

This clonotype was seen only a few times. This chain connects TRBV27 to TRBJ2-7, with 10 nucleotides matching TRBD2. The CDR3 is 14 amino acids. Trimming at V came to 3 bases and at J to 4 bases, leaving 3 bases not matched to a gene. Looked up from germline, CDR1 is MNHEY and CDR2 is SMNVEV (reference sequence). CDR3 in amino acids: CASSFGLAVYEQYF. Written as DNA, the CDR3 is TGTGCCAGCAGTTTCGGACTAGCGGTTTACGAGCAGTACTTC.

This clonotype was seen a few times. V usage is TRBV5-6 and J usage is TRBJ2-4; 9 bases agree with TRBD2. This CDR3 has 15 residues. Trimming removed 4 bases from V and 4 bases from J; junction bases left unmatched: 6. CDR1 and CDR2 from the germline V gene are SGHDT and YYEEEE. CDR3 DNA: TGTGCCAGCAGCGGGCGGGGGGGCCAGAAAAACATTCAGTACTTC. Protein sequence: CASSGRGGQKNIQYF.

This clonotype showed up many times. The V gene is TRBV7-3, the J gene TRBJ1-1; 7 bases line up with TRBD1. Germline V gene sequence: CDR1 SGHTA, CDR2 FQGTGA. This CDR3 comprises 14 residues. The trim removed 4 bases at V and 4 bases at J, leaving 6 bases unmatched. Here the CDR3 reads CASSSQGPGTEAFF. CDR3 sequence (DNA): TGTGCCAGCAGCTCACAGGGGCCGGGCACTGAAGCTTTCTTT.

The chain recombines TRBV30 with TRBJ1-6, with D maybe TRBD1 (6 bases). This CDR3 has 12 amino acids. Germline values: CDR1 GTSNPN, CDR2 SVGIG (reference sequence). V was shortened by 0 bases and J by 14 bases, with 11 bases between the two germline ends. CDR3 nucleotide sequence: TGTGCCTGGAGTGTAGGGGGGTTGGCCCTCCACTTT. Its translation is CAWSVGGLALHF.

Concerning this clonotype: A clone one base away is much larger, so this may be a read error. The J gene is TRBJ2-2, the V gene TRBV2; D unresolved. CDR3 length equals 14 residues. The V and J ends lost 1 base and 2 bases respectively, with 5 bases between them. The germline CDR1 and CDR2 sequences are SNHLY and FYNNEI. The CDR3 reads CASSEVHNTGELFF. The CDR3 coding sequence is TGTGCCAGCAGTGAAGTGCACAACACCGGGGAGCTGTTTTTT.

As concerns this clonotype: A much more abundant neighbour one base away suggests this may be a read error. In DNA form, the CDR3 reads TGCAGCGTAGCCAGGGATAGCAAACAGCCCCAGCATTTT. Its protein is CSVARDSKQPQHF. V and J are TRBV29-1 and TRBJ1-5, with a possible D match to TRBD1 (5 bases). The CDR3 totals 13 residues. Germline V gene lookup returns CDR1 SQVTM and CDR2 ANQGSEA.

This clonotype was seen ten or more times. The CDR3 region has the DNA TGTGCCAGCAGTTTAGGAGGGAGCCAACATTGGTACACATACAATGAGCAGTTCTTC. Amino acid sequence: CASSLGGSQHWYTYNEQFF. The chain is built from TRBV28 and TRBJ2-1; D may be TRBD2 (6 bases). V lost 2 bases, J lost 4 bases, and 24 bases lay in between. In germline, CDR1 is MDHEN, CDR2 SYDVKM. This CDR3 comprises 19 residues.

Only a few counts were recorded for this clonotype. The chain links TRBV7-9 to TRBJ1-2; tentatively, D is TRBD1 (5 bases). Germline V gene lookup returns CDR1 SEHNR and CDR2 FQNEAQ (reference sequence). The ends were cut back, 3 bases at V and 0 bases at J, with 8 bases in the middle. The CDR3 totals 14 residues. The CDR3 is CASSLQGSNYGYTF. The CDR3, as DNA: TGTGCCAGCAGCTTGCAGGGTTCTAACTATGGCTACACCTTC.

The J gene is TRBJ1-1, the V gene TRBV6-5; tentative D call: TRBD1 (5 bases). There are 14 residues in the CDR3. V was clipped by 0 bases and J by 1 base, with 6 bases between them. The germline V gene encodes CDR1 MNHEY and CDR2 SVGAGI. DNA of the CDR3: TGTGCCAGCAGTTACTCGAGGGGGAACACTGAAGCTTTCTTT. Translating it yields CASSYSRGNTEAFF.

This clonotype was observed at least ten times. The chain employs TRBV5-1 and TRBJ1-5; D is perhaps TRBD1 (5 bases). CDR1 and CDR2 (germline): SGHRS, YFSETQ. The V gene lost 4 bases and the J gene lost 0 bases, with 8 bases spanning the gap. The CDR3 loop spans 14 amino acids. CDR3 sequence (DNA): TGCGCCAGCAGCCCGACAGATAGCAATCAGCCCCAGCATTTT. Its protein is CASSPTDSNQPQHF.

This clonotype was counted only a few times. The rearrangement uses TRBV19 and TRBJ1-5; D gene uncertain. V shed 3 bases and J shed 2 bases, with 14 bases lying between them. Germline V gives CDR1 LNHDA, CDR2 SQIVND (reference sequence). This CDR3 region has 16 residues. CDR3 sequence: CASSMLITLGNQPQHF. The DNA of the CDR3 is TGTGCCAGTAGTATGTTGATTACTTTGGGCAATCAGCCCCAGCATTTT.

This clonotype was found a few times. V and J are TRBV7-9 and TRBJ2-7, with D possibly matching TRBD2 (5 bases). Germline CDR1 is SEHNR and CDR2 is FQNEAQ (reference sequence). This CDR3 region has 14 residues. Between the trimmed V and J ends, which lost 7 bases and 0 bases, there was a span of 13 bases. In nucleotides, the CDR3 is TGTGCCAGCACAATGGCGGGTAGCTCCTACGAGCAGTACTTC. This translates into CASTMAGSSYEQYF.

The V call is TRBV3-1, the J call TRBJ1-1; 8 bases fit TRBD1. Germline CDR1 and CDR2: LGHDT and YNNKEL (reference sequence). V trimming: 0 bases; J trimming: 10 bases; junction bases outside the gene matches: 4. The CDR3 runs 13 residues. CDR3 sequence: CASSQDPGTGAFF. The CDR3, as DNA: TGTGCCAGCAGCCAAGATCCCGGGACAGGAGCTTTCTTT. Full variable domain (outside the CDR3, taken from reference TRBV3-1 and TRBJ1-1): DTAVSQTPKYLVTQMGNDKSIKCEQNLGHDTMYWYKQDSKKFLKIMFSYNNKELIINETVPNRFSPKSPDKAHLNLHINSLELGDSAVYFCASSQDPGTGAFFGQGTRLTVV.

This chain links TRBV29-1 with TRBJ1-5; maybe TRBD1 (5 bases). The germline V and J ends were trimmed by 7 bases and 5 bases, with 9 bases remaining between them. Germline V gene data show CDR1 as SQVTM and CDR2 as ANQGSEA. CDR3 length equals 11 residues. CDR3: CSAGGDQPQHF. The DNA of the CDR3 is TGCAGCGCTGGGGGGGATCAGCCCCAGCATTTT.

The chain links TRBV27 to TRBJ2-7; the D gene is possibly TRBD2 (5 bases). CDR1 is MNHEY, CDR2 SMNVEV, per germline (reference sequence). The length of the CDR3 is 13 residues. V gave up 7 bases and J gave up 3 bases, with 13 bases separating them. CDR3 in DNA: TGTGCCAGCACTCACCCAGAGGGCTACGAGCAGTACTTC. Its protein product is CASTHPEGYEQYF.

This clonotype came up many times. The rearrangement uses TRBV10-3 and TRBJ1-2; 7 positions agree with TRBD1. The CDR3 has 13 amino acids. The germline V gene has CDR1 ENHRY and CDR2 SYGVKD. Trimming removed 6 bases from V and 2 bases from J; junction bases left unmatched: 3. The CDR3 bases are TGTGCCATCAGCGGGGGACAGAACTATGGCTACACCTTC. Its protein product is CAISGGQNYGYTF.

This clonotype qualifies as medium-sized (0.01 to 0.1%). This chain uses TRBV5-1 with TRBJ2-3; 9 bases line up with TRBD2. CDR1 is SGHRS and CDR2 is YFSETQ in the germline V gene. V lost 4 bases and J lost 0; bases outside the gene matches: 9. CDR3 length: 17 residues. The CDR3 spells CASSVELAGASTDTQYF. As DNA, the CDR3 is TGCGCCAGCAGCGTTGAACTAGCGGGCGCTAGCACAGATACGCAGTATTTT.

This clonotype was observed a handful of times. The CDR3 DNA follows: TGCAGCGTGGGGTCCACTCCCGCGAACACCGGGGAGCTGTTTTTT. It codes for CSVGSTPANTGELFF. This chain connects TRBV29-1 to TRBJ2-2; no clear D gene. CDR1 is SQVTM and CDR2 is ANQGSEA in the germline V gene. With 6 bases removed from V and 0 bases from J, the gap between germline ends came to 14 bases. The CDR3 totals 15 residues.

This clonotype was picked up a small number of times. The rearrangement uses TRBV12-3 or TRBV12-4 and TRBJ1-5; D is unclear. The CDR3 covers 15 residues. Trimming left V 8 bases short and J 2 bases short, with 16 bases between. The CDR3 nucleotides read TGTGCCAGCGCCCAGACGTCCTCGGGCAATCAGCCCCAGCATTTT. This encodes CASAQTSSGNQPQHF.

J is TRBJ1-1 and V is TRBV15; 8 bases line up with TRBD1. Per the germline V gene, CDR1 is LNHNV and CDR2 is YYDKDF (reference sequence). Trimming cost V 5 bases and J 1 base; bases outside gene matches: 3. The CDR3 is 14 amino acids. The CDR3 DNA reads TGTGCCACCAGCCCCAGGGGGCAGAACACTGAAGCTTTCTTT. Translating gives CATSPRGQNTEAFF.

This clonotype was seen many times. The gene calls are TRBV20-1 and TRBJ2-5; D is uncertain. The V gene lost 0 bases and the J gene lost 0 bases, with 14 bases spanning the gap. Germline loops: CDR1 DFQATT, CDR2 SNEGSKA (reference sequence). This CDR3 is built from 16 residues. In nucleotides, the CDR3 is TGCAGTGCTAGAGATCCCGTCGGCCCCTACCAAGAGACCCAGTACTTC. It encodes CSARDPVGPYQETQYF.

This clonotype was observed at least ten times. The gene calls are TRBV7-6 and TRBJ2-5, with D perhaps matching TRBD2 (6 bases). Germline V gene data show CDR1 as SGHVS and CDR2 as FNYEAQ. The CDR3 has 14 residues. The V end was cut by 8 bases, the J end by 4 bases, with 17 bases between. This CDR3 reads CASGPGMRGETQYF. DNA of the CDR3: TGTGCCAGCGGGCCAGGGATGCGGGGAGAGACCCAGTACTTC.

This clonotype has only a few counts. V and J are TRBV12-3 or TRBV12-4 and TRBJ2-7, with TRBD2 as a possible D gene (5 bases). The CDR3 loop spans 13 amino acids. V dropped 4 bases and J dropped 0 bases, with 7 bases sitting between them. The CDR3 sequence is CASSSRGSYEQYV. In DNA, the CDR3 is TGTGCCAGCAGTTCACGGGGCTCCTACGAGCAGTACGTC.

This clonotype was detected only a few times. The gene calls are TRBV3-1 and TRBJ2-7; D not certain. CDR3 size: 12 residues. The ends were cut back, 4 bases at V and 0 bases at J, with 4 bases in the middle. The germline gives CDR1 LGHDT, CDR2 YNNKEL (reference sequence). CDR3: CASSRGSYEQYF. The CDR3, as DNA: TGTGCCAGCAGCCGTGGCTCCTACGAGCAGTACTTC.

Of note for this clonotype: Being one base from a much bigger clone, this may be a read error. V and J are TRBV29-1 and TRBJ2-7, with a possible D match to TRBD2 (5 bases). The DNA end is a closer match to TRBJ2-1, so the J assignment may be wrong. CDR1 SQVTM and CDR2 ANQGSEA come from the germline V gene. The CDR3 is 11 residues long. The chain's CDR3 is CSVEAGYEQFF. CDR3 sequence (DNA): TGCAGCGTTGAGGCGGGTTACGAGCAGTTCTTC.

Comments on this clonotype: One end of the junction does not line up with germline, which may come from a read error. The chain links TRBV12-3 or TRBV12-4 to TRBJ2-1; tentatively, D is TRBD2 (6 bases). There are 12 residues in the CDR3. The CDR3 DNA sequence: TGTGTCAGCACCCCCGGGACTTCACGGGAGTTCTTC. Its protein product is CVSTPGTSREFF.

The table lists this clonotype with many counts. CDR3 protein: CASSLTSANTDTQYF. Written as DNA, the CDR3 is TGTGCCAGCAGTTTGACTAGCGCTAACACAGATACGCAGTATTTT. The gene calls are TRBV28 and TRBJ2-3; 8 nucleotides agree with TRBD2. With V trimmed by 3 bases and J by 2 bases, 4 bases remained unmatched. CDR3 length equals 15 residues. Germline-derived CDR1 and CDR2 are MDHEN and SYDVKM.

This clonotype was seen a few times. The chain combines TRBV7-2 with TRBJ1-1, with D maybe TRBD1 (5 bases). Trimming took off 4 bases at V and 1 base at J, with 13 bases between the two ends. Germline V gene lookup returns CDR1 SGHTA and CDR2 FQGNSA. The CDR3 length is 15 residues. CDR3 sequence: CASSYDDSRNTEAFF. The CDR3 DNA follows: TGTGCCAGCAGCTATGACGACAGCCGGAACACTGAAGCTTTCTTT.